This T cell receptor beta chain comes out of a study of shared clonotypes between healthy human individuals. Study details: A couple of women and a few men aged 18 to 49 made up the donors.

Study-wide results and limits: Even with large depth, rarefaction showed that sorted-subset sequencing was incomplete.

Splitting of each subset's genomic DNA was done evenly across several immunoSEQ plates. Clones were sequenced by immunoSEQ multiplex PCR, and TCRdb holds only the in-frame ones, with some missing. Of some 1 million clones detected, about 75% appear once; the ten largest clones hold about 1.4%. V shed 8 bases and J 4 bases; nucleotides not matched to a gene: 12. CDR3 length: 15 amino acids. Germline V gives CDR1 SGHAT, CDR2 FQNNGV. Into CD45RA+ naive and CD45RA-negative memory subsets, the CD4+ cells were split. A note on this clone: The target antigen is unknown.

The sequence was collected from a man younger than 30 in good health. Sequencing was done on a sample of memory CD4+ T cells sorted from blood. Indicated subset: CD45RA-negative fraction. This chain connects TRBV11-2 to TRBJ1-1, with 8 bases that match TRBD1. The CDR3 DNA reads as TGTGCCAGCGGGGGACAGGCAATTGCGACCACTGAAGCTTTCTTT. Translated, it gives CASGGQAIATTEAFF.